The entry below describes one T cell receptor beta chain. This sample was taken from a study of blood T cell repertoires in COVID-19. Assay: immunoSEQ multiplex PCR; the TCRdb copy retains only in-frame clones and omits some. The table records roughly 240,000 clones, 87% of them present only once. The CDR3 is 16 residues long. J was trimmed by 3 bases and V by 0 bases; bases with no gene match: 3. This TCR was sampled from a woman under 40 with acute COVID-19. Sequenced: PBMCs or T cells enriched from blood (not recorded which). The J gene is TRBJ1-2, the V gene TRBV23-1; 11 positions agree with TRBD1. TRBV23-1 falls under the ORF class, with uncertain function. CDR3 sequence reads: CASSQSMGQGDYGYTF. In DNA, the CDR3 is TGCGCCAGCAGTCAATCGATGGGACAGGGGGACTATGGCTACACCTTC.